Below are 20 T cell receptor beta chains sequenced from a single sample in a study of CD8 T cells in ankylosing spondylitis. TCRdb analysed the 5' RACE reads with MiXCR anew, one entry per CDR3 protein. The repertoire holds about 800,000 distinct CDR3 sequences, 12% seen once, with about 0.49% in the top ten. The antigens these receptors bind are not known. Study findings and constraints: Typical of ankylosing spondylitis blood, it appeared, was a TCR beta motif of about eight highly homologous variants.

The sequencing sample was made of blood, either unsorted or a sorted T cell fraction (not recorded which). Receptors originate from a male donor with ankylosing spondylitis.

In the case of this clonotype: One base away lies a much larger clone, so this may be a sequencing read error. The CDR3: CASSRQGFPYEQYF. CDR3 coding DNA: TGTGCCAGCAGCCGACAGGGGTTCCCCTACGAGCAGTACTTC. The gene calls are TRBV6-2 or TRBV6-3 and TRBJ2-7; 8 bases align to TRBD1. This CDR3 contains 14 residues. J lost 2 bases, V lost 6 bases, and 6 bases had no gene match. The germline V gene encodes CDR1 MNHEY and CDR2 SVGEGT.

J is TRBJ2-1 and V is TRBV12-3 or TRBV12-4; tentatively, D is TRBD2 (5 bases). V was cut by 5 bases and J by 5 bases, with 16 bases left in between. CDR3 length: 15 residues. CDR3 DNA sequence: TGTGCCAGCAGTGCCACTAGAGCTTCGAACAATGAGCAGTTCTTC. Amino acid sequence: CASSATRASNNEQFF.

This clonotype was counted only a few times. This chain links TRBV5-5 with TRBJ1-1, with D possibly TRBD1 on 6 matching bases. The V end was cut by 4 bases, the J end by 7 bases, with 11 bases between. CDR1 and CDR2 from the germline V gene are SGHKS and YYEKEE (reference sequence). The CDR3 runs to 12 residues. In DNA, the CDR3 is TGTGCCAGCAGCCGACAGGATTATGAAGCTTTCTTT. It specifies CASSRQDYEAFF.

In its sample, this clonotype was seen many times. The chain carries TRBV20-1 and TRBJ2-2, with D hard to call. This CDR3 has 14 amino acids. Trimming removed 3 bases at V and 1 base at J, with 9 bases between. Germline V CDR1 and CDR2: DFQATT, SNEGSKA (reference sequence). The CDR3 protein is CSASTTKNTGELFF. The CDR3 DNA sequence: TGCAGTGCTAGTACGACAAAGAACACCGGGGAGCTGTTTTTT.

This clonotype was counted a few times. This chain uses TRBV4-3 with TRBJ1-2; D gene ambiguous. Germline CDR1 is LGHNA and CDR2 is YSLEER. The CDR3 consists of 16 residues. Trimming pared 0 bases from V and 6 bases from J, leaving 17 bases between. CDR3 loop: CASSQDPIWGSHGYTF. In nucleotides, the CDR3 is TGCGCCAGCAGCCAAGATCCAATTTGGGGTTCCCATGGCTACACCTTC.

This clonotype was detected many times. V gene TRBV5-1 combines with J gene TRBJ2-1; 8 bases are a match to TRBD2. Germline CDR1 is SGHRS and CDR2 is YFSETQ. Trimming at V came to 1 base and at J to 0 bases, leaving 3 bases not matched to a gene. This CDR3 is built from 16 residues. The CDR3 sequence is CASSLPGGYSYNEQFF. The CDR3 DNA sequence: TGCGCCAGCAGCTTGCCGGGAGGGTACTCCTACAATGAGCAGTTCTTC. Full variable domain (rest looked up from reference TRBV5-1 and TRBJ2-1): KAGVTQTPRYLIKTRGQQVTLSCSPISGHRSVSWYQQTPGQGLQFLFEYFSETQRNKGNFPGRFSGRQFSNSRSEMNVSTLELGDSALYLCASSLPGGYSYNEQFFGPGTRLTVL.

This clonotype has only a few counts. The V and J genes are TRBV5-1 and TRBJ2-7; 11 bases match TRBD2. The V gene's germline CDR1 is SGHRS and CDR2 YFSETQ. The CDR3 is 16 residues long. V was clipped by 4 bases and J by 3 bases; unmatched bases: 9. The CDR3 loop reads CASSSPSGRTLYEQYF. CDR3 coding DNA: TGCGCCAGCAGCAGCCCTAGCGGGAGGACGCTCTACGAGCAGTACTTC. Complete variable domain (other parts from reference TRBV5-1 and TRBJ2-7): KAGVTQTPRYLIKTRGQQVTLSCSPISGHRSVSWYQQTPGQGLQFLFEYFSETQRNKGNFPGRFSGRQFSNSRSEMNVSTLELGDSALYLCASSSPSGRTLYEQYFGPGTRLTVT.

The table lists this clonotype with a few counts. The chain links TRBV25-1 to TRBJ2-1; D is unclear. The CDR3 has 14 amino acids. The V and J ends lost 0 bases and 6 bases respectively, with 9 bases between them. The V gene's germline CDR1 is MGHDK and CDR2 SYGVNS. The CDR3 nucleotides are TGTGCCAGCAGTGAATATGTGGCAACCAATGAGCAGTTCTTC. This encodes CASSEYVATNEQFF.

V gene TRBV6-1 combines with J gene TRBJ1-6, with D perhaps TRBD1 (6 bases). The CDR3 is 13 residues long. Germline loops: CDR1 MNHNS, CDR2 SASEGT. Trimming cost V 4 bases and J 14 bases, with 15 bases left between them. The CDR3 nucleotides read TGTGCCAGCAGTGTCGACAGGCGGAGAGCCCTCCACTTT. This sequence encodes CASSVDRRRALHF.

CDR3 nucleotides: TGCAGCGTCGTGATAGCGGGAGGGCCCTTCACAGATACGCAGTATTTT. As protein: CSVVIAGGPFTDTQYF. The chain is built from TRBV29-1 and TRBJ2-3; 11 bases are shared with TRBD2. The V segment lost 6 bases and the J segment 2 bases; nucleotides outside the gene matches: 10. This CDR3 spans 16 amino acids. Per germline, CDR1 SQVTM and CDR2 ANQGSEA.

The table lists this clonotype with a few counts. The chain links TRBV7-2 to TRBJ2-3; D unclear. The CDR3 covers 14 residues. Germline V gives CDR1 SGHTA, CDR2 FQGNSA. V lost 5 bases to trimming and J lost 1 base, with 10 bases between them. The CDR3 loop is CASSPAHRTDTQYF. DNA for the CDR3: TGTGCCAGCAGCCCGGCACACCGCACAGATACGCAGTATTTT.

This chain joins TRBV6-2 or TRBV6-3 and TRBJ1-1, with D hard to call. This CDR3 is built from 14 residues. V lost 2 bases, J lost 7 bases, and 14 bases lay in between. Germline V lookup: CDR1 MNHEY, CDR2 SVGEGT. This CDR3 is CASSYRAGQSEAFF. The CDR3 bases are TGTGCCAGCAGTTACCGGGCCGGGCAGAGTGAAGCTTTCTTT.

The CDR3 spells CATAAGPQETQYF. CDR3 coding DNA: TGTGCCACCGCTGCGGGTCCCCAAGAGACCCAGTACTTC. The rearrangement uses TRBV27 and TRBJ2-5, with D tentatively TRBD2 (5 bases). CDR1 is MNHEY and CDR2 is SMNVEV in the germline V gene (reference sequence). This CDR3 spans 13 amino acids. V gave up 10 bases and J gave up 1 base, with 13 bases separating them.

This clonotype has ten or more counts. The chain links TRBV27 to TRBJ2-1; D ambiguous. The CDR3 runs 13 residues. Trimming took off 6 bases at V and 2 bases at J, with 8 bases between the two ends. Germline V gene lookup returns CDR1 MNHEY and CDR2 SMNVEV (reference sequence). The CDR3, as DNA: TGTGCCAGCAGGGCTGGGCCCTACAATGAGCAGTTCTTC. It translates to CASRAGPYNEQFF.

This clonotype was detected many times. This sequence joins TRBV7-2 and TRBJ2-1, with a weak D call TRBD2 (5 bases). Trimming stripped 8 bases from V and 4 bases from J, with 12 bases between. CDR3 length: 13 amino acids. The germline gives CDR1 SGHTA, CDR2 FQGNSA. CDR3 region: CASSRAQYNEQFF. CDR3 nucleotides: TGTGCCAGCTCGAGGGCCCAGTACAATGAGCAGTTCTTC. The complete variable domain, with remaining parts taken from reference TRBV7-2 and TRBJ2-1, reads GAGVSQSPSNKVTEKGKDVELRCDPISGHTALYWYRQSLGQGLEFLIYFQGNSAPDKSGLPSDRFSAERTGGSVSTLTIQRTQQEDSAVYLCASSRAQYNEQFFGPGTRLTVL.

This clonotype was recorded at least ten times. DNA for the CDR3: TGTGCCAGCAGCTCGATTAGCGGGTTCTACTACGAGCAGTACTTC. Protein: CASSSISGFYYEQYF. The rearrangement joins TRBV7-2 to TRBJ2-7, with 7 bases matching TRBD2. V trimming: 4 bases; J trimming: 3 bases; junction bases outside the gene matches: 9. Germline CDR1 is SGHTA and CDR2 is FQGNSA. CDR3 length: 15 amino acids.

This clonotype was seen at least ten times. The rearrangement links TRBV12-3 or TRBV12-4 to TRBJ2-5; D is unresolved. The CDR3 runs 12 residues. V was shortened by 6 bases and J by 4 bases, with 9 bases between the two germline ends. Here the CDR3 DNA reads TGTGCCAGCAGCGCCTCCCGAGAGACCCAGTACTTC. It specifies CASSASRETQYF.

This clonotype was observed a handful of times. V and J are TRBV29-1 and TRBJ1-1, with D perhaps matching TRBD1 (5 bases). This CDR3 has 14 amino acids. CDR1 and CDR2 (germline): SQVTM, ANQGSEA. Trimming pared 6 bases from V and 1 base from J, leaving 15 bases between. CDR3 residues: CSVPLTVSNTEAFF. The CDR3 nucleotides read TGCAGCGTACCGCTGACAGTCTCGAACACTGAAGCTTTCTTT.

This clonotype was observed many times. The chain recombines TRBV5-1 with TRBJ2-3; 7 bases agree with TRBD1. Trimming took 1 base from V and 2 from J; bases not matched to a gene: 4. The CDR3 runs to 15 residues. Per germline, CDR1 SGHRS and CDR2 YFSETQ. The CDR3 DNA reads TGCGCCAGCAGCTTGCTGGGACAGTACACAGATACGCAGTATTTT. It codes for CASSLLGQYTDTQYF.

This CDR3 reads CASSRTGTGGGETQYF. As DNA, the CDR3 is TGTGCCAGCAGCCGAACCGGGACAGGGGGAGGAGAGACCCAGTACTTC. The rearrangement joins TRBV4-2 to TRBJ2-5; 11 nucleotides line up with TRBD1. With V trimmed by 4 bases and J by 4 bases, 8 bases remained unmatched. The CDR3 sequence is 16 residues long. The germline gives CDR1 LGHNA, CDR2 YNFKEQ.